This TCR beta chain was retrieved from a study of regulatory and conventional T cells in RAG deficiency. Study-wide points: Other subsets showed approximately 10-fold reductions, but Treg unique TCR beta sequences fell approximately 100-fold in these patients.

Blood CD4+ CD25-low CD127-high conventional T cells supplied the genomic DNA template. The protocol was immunoSEQ multiplex PCR, while the TCRdb copy is restricted to in-frame clones and leaves out a portion. The data contain 20,000 to 25,000 clones, 85% to 95% of them singletons. This CDR3 is 12 amino acids long. In regard to this clone: Its antigen is not known.

The same data also contributed to another study, on regulatory T cells. That work contributes: Amplification used 52 TRBV primers and 13 TRBJ primers.

What was sequenced was CD4+ T cells sorted from blood. This chain uses TRBV21-1 with TRBJ1-2; the D call TRBD1 from the table was never checked on the DNA. TRBV21-1 is assigned pseudogene status. This sequence originates from a human donor in good health. CDR3 amino acids: CASSKDRVGYTF. For the CDR3, the DNA is TGTGCCAGCAGCAAAGACAGGGTCGGCTACACCTTC.